The rows below give T cell receptor beta chains drawn from one sample of a study of T-cell reconstitution after alpha-beta-depleted transplantation in children. One entry per CDR3 protein, called by TCRdb with MiXCR from the PCR reads. The sample carries around 250,000 distinct CDR3 sequences, over 20% recorded once. The source material was PBMCs, sampled before TCRalphabeta/CD19-depleted stem cell transplant. The origin of the receptors is a girl aged 2 to 10 with Fanconi anemia, due to receive a stem cell transplant. The CDR3 runs from the conserved cysteine through the conserved F or W. D genes are given only for firm matches. Some rows mark clone size as missing; the rest say once, few, many or name a class of expanded clone.

>TRBV7-2|-|-|TRBJ2-5|13
CASSFYYQETQYF
TGTGCCAGCAGCTTCTACTACCAAGAGACCCAGTACTTC
>TRBV20-1|-|-|TRBJ1-2|15
CSAWDPETLAGGYTF
TGCAGTGCTTGGGACCCGGAGACTCTAGCGGGTGGCTACACCTTC
>TRBV11-2|TRBD1|-|TRBJ2-3|15
CASSRRQDRVDTQYF
TGTGCCAGCAGCAGACGCCAAGACAGGGTAGATACGCAGTATTTT
>TRBV18|-|once|TRBJ2-4|14
CASSPLTGGNIQYF
TGTGCCAGCTCACCACTCACCGGGGGAAACATTCAGTACTTC
>TRBV20-1|-|-|TRBJ2-5|13
CSAKLVVVETQYF
TGCAGTGCTAAATTAGTGGTGGTGGAGACCCAGTACTTC
>TRBV6-5|-|many|TRBJ1-5|15
CASSADTFINQPQHF
TGTGCCAGCAGCGCGGACACTTTTATCAATCAGCCCCAGCATTTT
>TRBV4-2|-|many|TRBJ2-3|17
CASSQPHGGASSDTQYF
TGTGCCAGCAGCCAACCACATGGGGGGGCGAGCTCAGATACGCAGTATTTT
>TRBV6-1|-|many|TRBJ2-2|15
CASSPPRGGTGELFF
TGTGCCAGCAGTCCACCGAGGGGAGGCACCGGGGAGCTGTTTTTT
>TRBV29-1|TRBD2|few|TRBJ2-7|13
CSVGGGESNEQYF
TGCAGCGTTGGCGGGGGGGAGAGTAACGAGCAGTACTTC
>TRBV10-2|TRBD1|-|TRBJ2-5|15
CASSRQGGVGETQYF
TGCGCCAGCAGTAGACAGGGCGGTGTTGGAGAGACCCAGTACTTC
>TRBV6-5|-|many|TRBJ1-2|16
CASSLSGARGNYGYTF
TGTGCCAGCAGTCTTTCAGGGGCGCGGGGAAACTATGGCTACACCTTC
>TRBV20-1|TRBD2|-|TRBJ2-7|14
CSARELAFSYEQYF
TGCAGTGCTAGAGAACTAGCGTTCTCCTACGAGCAGTACTTC
>TRBV20-1|TRBD2|-|TRBJ2-1|15
CSAQDLLAGNNQQFF
TGCAGTGCCCAGGACTTGCTAGCGGGGAACAATCAGCAGTTCTTC
>TRBV29-1|TRBD1|many|TRBJ2-2|16
CSVARVDRANTGELFF
TGCAGCGTTGCCCGGGTGGACAGGGCGAACACCGGGGAGCTGTTTTTT
>TRBV29-1|-|many|TRBJ1-2|14
CSVDAWTTNYGYTF
TGCAGCGTTGATGCTTGGACTACTAACTATGGCTACACCTTC
>TRBV29-1|TRBD2|few|TRBJ2-3|15
CSVEQTSGRFDTQYF
TGCAGCGTTGAACAAACTAGCGGGAGATTTGATACGCAGTATTTT
>TRBV27|TRBD2|-|TRBJ2-1|17
CASSQYRLAGELAEQFF
TGTGCCAGCAGTCAGTATAGGCTAGCGGGAGAATTAGCGGAGCAGTTCTTC